This paragraph covers one T cell receptor (beta chain) sequence. This sample was included in a study of blood T cell repertoires in COVID-19. As for the study in general: Sources were T cells, B-cell-depleted T cells, or PBMCs; the material itself was cDNA or gDNA.

As processed by the authors: Reference gene primer amplification gave nucleated cell count estimates. Generated by immunoSEQ multiplex PCR, the TCRdb table keeps only in-frame clones and is missing some. V and J calls and clone size follow that table, whereas D and trimming were derived from the DNA. The sample lists around 180,000 clones; about 87% were seen once. V was pared by 7 bases and J by 6 bases, with 16 bases between. The CDR3 has 14 amino acids. From germline, CDR1 is MDHEN and CDR2 SYDVKM. The sequenced material came from peripheral blood. This clonotype was sampled from a man aged 40-50 years with active or convalescent COVID-19. The rearrangement links TRBV28 to TRBJ1-5, with D hard to call. CDR3: CASTYGGIGQPQHF. The CDR3 DNA follows: TGTGCCAGCACCTACGGAGGGATCGGTCAGCCCCAGCATTTT.